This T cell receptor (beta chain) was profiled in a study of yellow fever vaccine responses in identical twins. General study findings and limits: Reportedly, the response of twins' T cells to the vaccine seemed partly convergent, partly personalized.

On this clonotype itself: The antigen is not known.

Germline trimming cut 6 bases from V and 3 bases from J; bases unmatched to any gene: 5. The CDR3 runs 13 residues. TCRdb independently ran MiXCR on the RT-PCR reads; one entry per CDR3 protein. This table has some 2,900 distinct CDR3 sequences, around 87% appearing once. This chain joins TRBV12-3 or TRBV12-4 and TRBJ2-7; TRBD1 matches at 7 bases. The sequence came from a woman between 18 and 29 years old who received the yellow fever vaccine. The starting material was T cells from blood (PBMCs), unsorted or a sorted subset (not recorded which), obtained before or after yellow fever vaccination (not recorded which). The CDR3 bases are TGTGCCAGCAGCCGACAGGGAGACTACGAGCAGTACTTC. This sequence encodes CASSRQGDYEQYF.